These 6 T cell receptor beta chains were sequenced from one sample in a study of T cell responses to AZD1222 COVID-19 vaccine. The table came from immunoSEQ multiplex PCR; TCRdb's copy has only in-frame clones and leaves some out. The sample contains approximately 120,000 clones, 89% of which appear only once. The sample here was peripheral blood, taken on day 0 of AZD1222 vaccination. These receptors came from an adult in good health.

The chain is built from TRBV11-2 and TRBJ2-1; D possibly corresponds to TRBD2 (5 bases). The CDR3 runs to 15 residues. The germline V and J ends were trimmed by 6 bases and 4 bases, with 16 bases remaining between them. Germline loops: CDR1 SGHAT, CDR2 FQNNGV. Written as DNA, the CDR3 is TGTGCCAGCAGACCCGAGGGTGGATATTACAATGAGCAGTTCTTC. As protein: CASRPEGGYYNEQFF.

V is TRBV19 and J is TRBJ1-2, with 10 bases identical to TRBD1. The CDR3 runs 19 residues. Unmatched junction bases numbered 20, after V lost 3 bases and J lost 7 bases. CDR1 and CDR2 from the germline V gene are LNHDA and SQIVND (reference sequence). The CDR3 here is CASSISVQTGGIGDSGYTF. The CDR3 DNA sequence: TGTGCCAGTAGTATTTCCGTCCAGACAGGGGGCATCGGAGATAGTGGCTACACCTTC. The entire variable domain, with the rest obtained from reference TRBV19 and TRBJ1-2, is as follows: DGGITQSPKYLFRKEGQNVTLSCEQNLNHDAMYWYRQDPGQGLRLIYYSQIVNDFQKGDIAEGYSVSREKKESFPLTVTSAQKNPTAFYLCASSISVQTGGIGDSGYTFGSGTRLTVV.

The chain employs TRBV19 and TRBJ1-1, with D maybe TRBD1 (5 bases). V shed 8 bases and J shed 4 bases, with 11 bases lying between them. The CDR3 consists of 12 residues. The germline V gene encodes CDR1 LNHDA and CDR2 SQIVND (reference sequence). CDR3 DNA: TGTGCCAGTTCCAGGGAGGGCACTGAAGCTTTCTTT. It encodes CASSREGTEAFF.

The gene calls are TRBV10-3 and TRBJ2-1; D may be TRBD1 or TRBD2 (5 bases each). CDR1 ENHRY and CDR2 SYGVKD come from the germline V gene. The V end lost 4 bases, the J end lost 13 bases, and 11 bases lay between the germline ends. This CDR3 comprises 11 residues. For the CDR3, the DNA is TGTGCCATCAGTGCAAAGGGACCCCAGTTCTTC. This encodes CAISAKGPQFF.

The CDR3 region is CASTTIGTQYF. DNA of the CDR3: TGTGCCAGCACCACCATTGGTACGCAGTATTTT. The rearrangement links TRBV28 to TRBJ2-3; no firm D call. The CDR3 contains 11 residues. Trimming pared 7 bases from V and 8 bases from J, leaving 10 bases between. Per germline, CDR1 MDHEN and CDR2 SYDVKM.

This chain connects TRBV28 to TRBJ1-5, with a tentative D call TRBD1 (6 bases). Per germline, CDR1 MDHEN and CDR2 SYDVKM. V dropped 7 bases and J dropped 8 bases, with 12 bases sitting between them. The CDR3 has 12 residues. The CDR3 spells CASKGGLEPQHF. CDR3 coding DNA: TGTGCCAGCAAAGGGGGGCTCGAGCCCCAGCATTTT.